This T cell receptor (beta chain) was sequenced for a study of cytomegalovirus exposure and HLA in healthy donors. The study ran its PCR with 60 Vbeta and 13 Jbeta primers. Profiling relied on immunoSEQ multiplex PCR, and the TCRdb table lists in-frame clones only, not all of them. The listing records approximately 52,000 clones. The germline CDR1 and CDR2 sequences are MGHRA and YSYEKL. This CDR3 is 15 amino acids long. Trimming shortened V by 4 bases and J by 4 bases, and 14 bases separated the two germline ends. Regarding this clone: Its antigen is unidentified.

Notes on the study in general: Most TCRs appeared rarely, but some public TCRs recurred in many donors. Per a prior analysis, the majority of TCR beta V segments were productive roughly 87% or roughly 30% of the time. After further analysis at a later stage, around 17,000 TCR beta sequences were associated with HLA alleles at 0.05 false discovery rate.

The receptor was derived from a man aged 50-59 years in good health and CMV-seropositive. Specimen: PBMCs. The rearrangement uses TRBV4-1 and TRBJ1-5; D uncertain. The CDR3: CASSPGLLSNQPQHF. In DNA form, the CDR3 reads TGCGCCAGCAGCCCTGGGCTCCTAAGTAATCAGCCCCAGCATTTT.